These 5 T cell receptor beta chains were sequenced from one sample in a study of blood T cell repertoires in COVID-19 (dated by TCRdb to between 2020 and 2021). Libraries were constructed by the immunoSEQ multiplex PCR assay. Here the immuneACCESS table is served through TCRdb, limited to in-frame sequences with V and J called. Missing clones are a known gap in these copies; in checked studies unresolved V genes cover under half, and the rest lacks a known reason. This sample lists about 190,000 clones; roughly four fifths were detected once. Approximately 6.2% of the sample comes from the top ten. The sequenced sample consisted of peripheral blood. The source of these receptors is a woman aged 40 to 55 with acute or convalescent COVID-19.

The CDR3, as DNA: TGTGCCAGTAGTATAGGCGCGTGGTACGAGCAGTACTTC. It yields the protein CASSIGAWYEQYF. The rearrangement uses TRBV19 and TRBJ2-7; no definite D call. This CDR3 is built from 13 residues. The germline gives CDR1 LNHDA, CDR2 SQIVND (reference sequence). V was pared by 1 base and J by 4 bases, with 8 bases between.

The DNA for the CDR3 is TGCGCCAGCACCGAGAAACAGGGGTACGGCCAGCCCCAGCATTTT. It translates to CASTEKQGYGQPQHF. The chain has TRBV10-2 and TRBJ1-5, with TRBD1 identical over 7 bases. Germline V gene lookup returns CDR1 WSHSY and CDR2 SAAADI. V trimming: 7 bases; J trimming: 7 bases; junction bases outside the gene matches: 13. This CDR3 has 15 residues.

CDR3 protein: CASSSTGSGQPQHF. In DNA form, the CDR3 reads TGTGCCAGCAGCTCAACAGGGTCTGGTCAGCCCCAGCATTTT. This chain uses TRBV11-2 with TRBJ1-5; a weak D match, TRBD1 (6 bases). The CDR3 extends over 14 amino acids. In germline, CDR1 is SGHAT, CDR2 FQNNGV. Trimming removed 4 bases at V and 6 bases at J, with 13 bases between.

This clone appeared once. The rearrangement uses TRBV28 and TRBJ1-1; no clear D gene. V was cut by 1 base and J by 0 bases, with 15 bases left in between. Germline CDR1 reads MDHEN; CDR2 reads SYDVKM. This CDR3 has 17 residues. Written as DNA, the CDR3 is TGTGCCAGCAGTTTATCCATGGAGTTAGTGATGAACACTGAAGCTTTCTTT. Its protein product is CASSLSMELVMNTEAFF.

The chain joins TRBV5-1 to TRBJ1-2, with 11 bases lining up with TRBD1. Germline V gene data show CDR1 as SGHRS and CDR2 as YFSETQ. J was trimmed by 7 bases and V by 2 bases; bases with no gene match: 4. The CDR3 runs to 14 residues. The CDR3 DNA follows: TGCGCCAGCAGCTTAGGGACAGGGGGTCGTGGCTACACCTTC. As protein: CASSLGTGGRGYTF.